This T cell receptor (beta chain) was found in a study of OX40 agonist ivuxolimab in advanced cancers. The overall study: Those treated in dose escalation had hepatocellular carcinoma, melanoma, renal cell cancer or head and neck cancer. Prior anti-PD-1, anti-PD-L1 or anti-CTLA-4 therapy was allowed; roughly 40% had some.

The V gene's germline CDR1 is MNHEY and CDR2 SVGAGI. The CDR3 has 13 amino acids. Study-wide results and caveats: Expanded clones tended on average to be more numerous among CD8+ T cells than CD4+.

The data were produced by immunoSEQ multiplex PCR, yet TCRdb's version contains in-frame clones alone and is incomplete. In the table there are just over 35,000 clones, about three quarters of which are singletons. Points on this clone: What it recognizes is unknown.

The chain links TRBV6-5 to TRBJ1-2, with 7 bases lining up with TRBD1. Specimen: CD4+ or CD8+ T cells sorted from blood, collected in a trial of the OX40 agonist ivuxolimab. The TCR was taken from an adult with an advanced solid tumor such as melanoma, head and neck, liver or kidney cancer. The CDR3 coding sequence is TGTGCGACACAGGGGTACCCTAACTATGGCTACACCTTC. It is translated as CATQGYPNYGYTF.